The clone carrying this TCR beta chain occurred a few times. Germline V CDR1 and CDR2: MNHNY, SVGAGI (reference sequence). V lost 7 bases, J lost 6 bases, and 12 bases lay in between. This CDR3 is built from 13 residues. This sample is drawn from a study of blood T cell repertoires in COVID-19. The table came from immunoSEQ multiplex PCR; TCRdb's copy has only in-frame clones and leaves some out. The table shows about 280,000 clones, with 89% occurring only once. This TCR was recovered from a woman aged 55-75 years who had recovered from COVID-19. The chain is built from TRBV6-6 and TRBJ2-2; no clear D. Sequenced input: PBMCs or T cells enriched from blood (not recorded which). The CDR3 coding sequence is TGTGCCAGCACTAATCCTGCGGCCGGGGAGCTGTTTTTT. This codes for CASTNPAAGELFF.